This entry describes one TCR beta chain. Profiled with immunoSEQ multiplex PCR; TCRdb holds only in-frame clones, not every one. Among 100,000 or so clones, about 92% were seen once, and the ten largest hold 1.2%. The CDR3 runs to 15 residues. Germline loops: CDR1 SGHRS, CDR2 YFSETQ. The V segment lost 7 bases and the J segment 3 bases; nucleotides outside the gene matches: 9. The sample comes from a study of T cell changes during pregnancy in multiple sclerosis. The chain links TRBV5-1 to TRBJ2-3, with 9 bases that match TRBD1. The receptor was isolated from a female donor with multiple sclerosis, enrolled in a pregnancy study. The sample in question was peripheral blood, obtained in the second trimester of pregnancy. The CDR3, as DNA: TGCGCCAGCTCCTTGGGGACAGGGCGAACAGATACGCAGTATTTT. Translated, it gives CASSLGTGRTDTQYF.